This T cell receptor (beta chain) is drawn from a study of monozygotic twins with inflammatory bowel disease. Staff drew an approximately 2.5 ml blood sample from each donor. Remarks on this clonotype: Its specificity is unknown.

Each of the TCR libraries took 3,000 to 3,500 ng of total RNA. TCRdb re-called the 5' RACE reads and catalogs CDR3 proteins one per entry, DNA excluded. The sample holds about 150,000 distinct CDR3 sequences. Whole-study findings and limits: Researchers report that IBD patients shared fewer clonotypes with others than healthy twins, especially amid disease activity. Evidence did not back any single strong signal or clonotype linked to IBD.

The source is a human donor with ulcerative colitis or Crohn's disease, or a healthy co-twin of an affected twin (not recorded which). Sequences were obtained from blood.

CDR3 sequence: CASTADGGDEKLFF. V is TRBV12-3 or TRBV12-4 and J is TRBJ1-4; TCRdb's D gene call, TRBD1, goes unchecked for lack of DNA. The CDR3 sequence is 14 residues long.